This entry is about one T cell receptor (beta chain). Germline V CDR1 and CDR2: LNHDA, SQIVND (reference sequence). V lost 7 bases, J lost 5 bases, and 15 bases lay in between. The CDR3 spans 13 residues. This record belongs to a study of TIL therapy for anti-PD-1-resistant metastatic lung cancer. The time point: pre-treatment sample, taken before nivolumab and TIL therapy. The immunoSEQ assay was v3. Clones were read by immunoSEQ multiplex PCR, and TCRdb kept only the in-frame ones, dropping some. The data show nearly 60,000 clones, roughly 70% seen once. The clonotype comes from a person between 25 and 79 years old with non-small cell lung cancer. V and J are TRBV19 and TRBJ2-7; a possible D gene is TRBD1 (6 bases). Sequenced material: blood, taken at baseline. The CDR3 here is CASTATGIHEQYF. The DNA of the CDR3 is TGTGCCAGTACCGCAACAGGGATCCACGAGCAGTACTTC.